Sequencing of this T cell receptor beta chain was carried out in a study of tumor-infiltrating lymphocytes in primary liver carcinoma. For this clonotype: Its antigen is unidentified. An end of the junction does not agree with germline; a read error may underlie this.

From about 0.45 ug total RNA, TCR beta cDNA was generated with a primer in the constant region. Slightly modified ARM-PCR served as the procedure for the TCR beta libraries. These libraries came from three rounds of nested multiplex PCR. TRBV1-TRBV30 forward primers paired with a C-beta reverse primer drove the first two PCR rounds, about 11 cycles each. Using its own MiXCR run on the multiplex PCR reads, TCRdb lists one record per CDR3 protein. In the table there are 75,000 to 80,000 distinct CDR3 sequences, around 66% of which are singletons. The CDR3 has 16 residues. Germline V gene data show CDR1 as LGHNA and CDR2 as YNFKEQ. Broader study findings: The study found a significantly higher top-250-clone fraction in tumors than in blood (p = 0.039). Relative to tumor region pairs, the tumor-adjacent and tumor-blood pairs showed overlap that was lower.

Both RNA and DNA were isolated together from around 20-30 mg of bulk tissue that had not been sorted. Sequencing used tumor-adjacent normal liver tissue. The chain uses TRBV4-2 and TRBJ2-4; TRBD2 aligns across 7 bases. The receptor was isolated from a man aged 40-55 years with primary liver carcinoma and hepatitis B virus infection. The CDR3 nucleotides read TGTGCCATACCTATGGTGGGGGGGAAAGCCAAAGACATTCAGCACTTC. This codes for CAIPMVGGKAKDIQHF.